The T cell receptor (beta chain) under discussion was sequenced for a study of blood T cell repertoires in COVID-19. Background on the study: Acute-phase and convalescent COVID-19 samples originated in the United States, Italy and Spain.

CDR1 and CDR2 from the germline V gene are MDHEN and SYDVKM. CDR3 length: 13 amino acids. V was pared by 6 bases and J by 3 bases, with 12 bases between. Everyone who took part was roughly 18 to 89 years old, and they came from 24 US areas. How the authors handled the data: For nucleated cells, counts were estimated from reference gene primer amplification. Data came from immunoSEQ multiplex PCR; TCRdb stores just in-frame clones and leaves some out. For V, J and clone size, that table is used; D and trimming come from the DNA. The sample lists approximately 210,000 clones; 82% were seen once. The gene calls are TRBV28 and TRBJ2-7; maybe TRBD2 (6 bases). The source is a man aged 35 to 55 who had recovered from COVID-19. Sequencing input: PBMCs or T cells enriched from blood (not recorded which). CDR3 loop: CASRLTRVYEQYF. The CDR3 nucleotides are TGTGCCAGCAGGCTGACTAGAGTCTACGAGCAGTACTTC.